The clone carrying this T cell receptor beta chain was recorded at least ten times. The antigen remains undetermined. Hyperthyroidism cases were recent diagnoses of under 2 months' duration in people aged 18 to 65. Physicians reached a diagnosis by relying on clinical symptoms, serum thyroxine, TRAb, thyroid ultrasound and orbital computed tomography. PBMCs had their origin in fresh peripheral blood (approximately 9.7 ml). CDR3 length: 14 amino acids. V was trimmed by 6 bases and J by 0 bases, leaving 12 bases between them. Germline V gene lookup returns CDR1 SGHTA and CDR2 FQGNSA. This sample is drawn from a study of Graves' ophthalmopathy and Graves' hyperthyroidism. General study points: At 60% to 71% sensitivity and about 72% specificity, the model predicted progression of the ophthalmopathy.

Researchers took RNA transcripts and amplified TCR beta CDR3 regions from them. First-round RT-PCR used HTBI primers; second-round multiplex PCR followed. Each CDR3 protein gets one entry after TCRdb re-called the multiplex PCR reads with MiXCR. The sample holds about 620,000 distinct CDR3 sequences; 22% are singletons and the top ten take approximately 7%. This receptor was identified in a woman younger than 30 with stable Graves' hyperthyroidism. Some clones in this sample may be carry-over from other donors' samples. The gene calls are TRBV7-2 and TRBJ2-7; D unresolved. Material for sequencing was peripheral blood. The CDR3 loop is CASRSSKSSYEQYF. In nucleotides, the CDR3 is TGTGCCAGCAGATCGAGCAAGAGCTCCTACGAGCAGTACTTC. The full variable domain, rest sourced from reference TRBV7-2 and TRBJ2-7, is GAGVSQSPSNKVTEKGKDVELRCDPISGHTALYWYRQSLGQGLEFLIYFQGNSAPDKSGLPSDRFSAERTGGSVSTLTIQRTQQEDSAVYLCASRSSKSSYEQYFGPGTRLTVT.